These 14 T cell receptor beta chains share one sample of origin, sequenced in a study of siplizumab effects on memory and regulatory T cells. This table comes from immunoSEQ multiplex PCR, and its TCRdb copy is limited to in-frame clones, with some not included. This table holds about 100,000 clones, approximately 92% found once. The sample comprised CD4+ T cells sorted from blood. These receptor sequences come from a human donor in good health.

The chain recombines TRBV19 with TRBJ2-7; tentative D call: TRBD2 (6 bases). This CDR3 is 17 amino acids long. Germline V gene sequence: CDR1 LNHDA, CDR2 SQIVND (reference sequence). V was clipped by 3 bases and J by 4 bases, with 22 bases between them. This CDR3 is CASSIEIGQGGLYEQYF. DNA for the CDR3: TGTGCCAGTAGTATCGAAATTGGGCAGGGAGGTCTATACGAGCAGTACTTC.

This chain links TRBV9 with TRBJ2-7, with TRBD2 matching 8 bases. The CDR3 totals 14 residues. V dropped 6 bases and J dropped 0; count of bases not matched to a gene: 5. Germline CDR1 and CDR2: SGDLS and YYNGEE. CDR3 coding DNA: TGTGCCAGCAACCGGGGGGGAAACTCCTACGAGCAGTACTTC. This codes for CASNRGGNSYEQYF.

In its sample, this clone is medium-sized. This sequence joins TRBV7-3 and TRBJ2-7; a possible D gene is TRBD1 (6 bases). Germline values: CDR1 SGHTA, CDR2 FQGTGA. Trimming cost V 4 bases and J 3 bases, with 16 bases left between them. This CDR3 contains 15 residues. The CDR3 loop is CASSSQQGTFYEQYF. CDR3 bases: TGTGCCAGCAGCTCCCAACAGGGAACATTCTACGAGCAGTACTTC.

V gene TRBV18 combines with J gene TRBJ2-5, with a possible D match to TRBD1 (5 bases). The J call may be wrong; the DNA end is better matched by TRBJ2-7. There are 16 residues in the CDR3. The V gene's germline CDR1 is KGHSH and CDR2 LQKENI. The CDR3 reads CASSPPGRDSPYEQYF. CDR3 sequence (DNA): TGTGCCAGCTCACCACCCGGTCGCGACAGTCCCTACGAGCAGTACTTC.

This rearrangement joins TRBV19 to TRBJ2-5; D perhaps matches TRBD2 (6 bases). This CDR3 is built from 14 residues. The germline CDR1 and CDR2 sequences are LNHDA and SQIVND (reference sequence). V was cut by 10 bases and J by 0 bases, with 15 bases left in between. This chain's CDR3 is CATRVAAYQETQYF. CDR3 nucleotides: TGTGCCACCAGAGTAGCGGCGTACCAAGAGACCCAGTACTTC.

The rearrangement joins TRBV19 to TRBJ1-4, with D hard to call. The CDR3 length is 16 residues. The germline gives CDR1 LNHDA, CDR2 SQIVND (reference sequence). Trimming took 3 bases from V and 6 from J, leaving 17 bases between them. Here the CDR3 reads CASSMAPAGKHEKLFF. The CDR3 DNA sequence: TGTGCCAGTAGTATGGCCCCGGCAGGCAAGCATGAAAAACTGTTTTTT. The whole variable domain, filled in from reference TRBV19 and TRBJ1-4, reads DGGITQSPKYLFRKEGQNVTLSCEQNLNHDAMYWYRQDPGQGLRLIYYSQIVNDFQKGDIAEGYSVSREKKESFPLTVTSAQKNPTAFYLCASSMAPAGKHEKLFFGSGTQLSVL.

The chain combines TRBV4-1 with TRBJ2-5; TRBD2 agrees at 7 bases. The CDR3 is 18 residues long. With 5 bases clipped from V and 2 bases from J, the junction kept 17 bases outside the gene matches. Per germline, CDR1 MGHRA and CDR2 YSYEKL. CDR3 sequence reads: CASSSVKSAGRGQETQYF. CDR3 nucleotides: TGCGCCAGCAGCTCTGTAAAGTCGGCGGGGAGGGGACAAGAGACCCAGTACTTC.

This clone was counted only a few times. The gene calls are TRBV6-4 and TRBJ2-3; D call uncertain. Trimming took 4 bases from V and 2 from J, leaving 13 bases between them. From germline, CDR1 is MRHNA and CDR2 SNTAGT. There are 15 residues in the CDR3. CDR3: CASSGSGLPTDTQYF. The CDR3 region has the DNA TGTGCCAGCAGTGGTTCGGGCCTCCCCACAGATACGCAGTATTTT.

The rearrangement links TRBV11-3 to TRBJ2-3; perhaps TRBD2 as D (5 bases). The CDR3 covers 13 residues. CDR1 is SGHNT, CDR2 YENEEA, per germline. V was pared by 5 bases and J by 5 bases, with 11 bases between. CDR3 nucleotides: TGTGCCAGCAGCCCCCGGGGAGAAGATACGCAGTATTTT. It is translated as CASSPRGEDTQYF.

The gene calls are TRBV19 and TRBJ2-5; unclear D gene. The germline CDR1 and CDR2 sequences are LNHDA and SQIVND (reference sequence). The CDR3 runs 15 residues. V was cut by 2 bases and J by 5 bases, with 15 bases left in between. This CDR3 is CASSIFGDAWETQYF. CDR3 DNA: TGTGCCAGTAGTATATTCGGCGACGCATGGGAGACCCAGTACTTC.

The rearrangement links TRBV5-1 to TRBJ1-1; 8 nucleotides line up with TRBD1. J gave up 2 bases and V 2 bases, and 5 bases lay outside the gene matches. The CDR3 length is 15 residues. Germline CDR1 is SGHRS and CDR2 is YFSETQ. CDR3 residues: CASSLRGQGNTEAFF. The CDR3 coding sequence is TGCGCCAGCAGCTTACGTGGACAGGGCAACACTGAAGCTTTCTTT. Looking up the rest from reference TRBV5-1 and TRBJ1-1 gives the full variable domain: KAGVTQTPRYLIKTRGQQVTLSCSPISGHRSVSWYQQTPGQGLQFLFEYFSETQRNKGNFPGRFSGRQFSNSRSEMNVSTLELGDSALYLCASSLRGQGNTEAFFGQGTRLTVV.

This clone was seen a handful of times. The DNA for the CDR3 is TGTGCCAGTAGTATAGATAGGGACAGTGAAGCTTTCTTT. This gives the protein CASSIDRDSEAFF. This chain joins TRBV19 and TRBJ1-1, with TRBD1 matching 7 bases. Germline V CDR1 and CDR2: LNHDA, SQIVND (reference sequence). V was pared by 0 bases and J by 7 bases, with 2 bases of the junction left unmatched. The CDR3 totals 13 residues.

The V and J genes are TRBV27 and TRBJ1-2; D gene unclear. The CDR3 runs to 13 residues. Germline V CDR1 and CDR2: MNHEY, SMNVEV (reference sequence). Trimming left V 3 bases short and J 2 bases short, with 7 bases between. CDR3 sequence (DNA): TGTGCCAGCAGTTTTAGCAAGAACTATGGCTACACCTTC. Amino acid sequence: CASSFSKNYGYTF.

The gene calls are TRBV10-3 and TRBJ1-3; TRBD1 agrees at 12 bases. CDR1 is ENHRY and CDR2 is SYGVKD in the germline V gene. Losses at the gene ends were 0 bases for V and 1 base for J; bases not matched to a gene: 10. The CDR3 runs 20 residues. This CDR3 is CAISESVLGQGAHSGNTIYF. The CDR3 DNA sequence: TGTGCCATCAGTGAGTCGGTCCTGGGACAGGGGGCGCATTCTGGAAACACCATATATTTT.